This T cell receptor (beta chain) was captured by sequencing in a study of cytomegalovirus exposure and HLA in healthy donors. Regarding the study as a whole: Three chains linked to CMV were shown in vitro to be specific for CMV antigens. V- and J-gene trimming in TCR beta was tied to a missense DCLRE1C variant by an analysis performed later. 164 TCR beta chains were listed as cytomegalovirus-associated.

Nominal health characterized the donors when sampled, though unrecorded immune exposures were likely. Germline V lookup: CDR1 SGDLS, CDR2 YYNGEE. The CDR3 extends over 15 amino acids. The V end was cut by 1 base, the J end by 5 bases, with 15 bases between. Points on this clone: Its antigen is unidentified.

Use of 60 Vbeta and 13 Jbeta primers characterized the PCR. The assay was immunoSEQ multiplex PCR, and TCRdb's table has in-frame clones only and misses some. The sample has under 200,000 clones, around three quarters seen once; the top ten hold 5% to 7%. The clonotype comes from a man between 40 and 49 years old in good health and CMV-seronegative. The chain combines TRBV9 with TRBJ2-5; a possible D gene is TRBD2 (6 bases). Sample: PBMCs. DNA of the CDR3: TGTGCCAGCAGCGTAAGGGATGGGGCGGGGGAGACCCAGTACTTC. The encoded protein is CASSVRDGAGETQYF.